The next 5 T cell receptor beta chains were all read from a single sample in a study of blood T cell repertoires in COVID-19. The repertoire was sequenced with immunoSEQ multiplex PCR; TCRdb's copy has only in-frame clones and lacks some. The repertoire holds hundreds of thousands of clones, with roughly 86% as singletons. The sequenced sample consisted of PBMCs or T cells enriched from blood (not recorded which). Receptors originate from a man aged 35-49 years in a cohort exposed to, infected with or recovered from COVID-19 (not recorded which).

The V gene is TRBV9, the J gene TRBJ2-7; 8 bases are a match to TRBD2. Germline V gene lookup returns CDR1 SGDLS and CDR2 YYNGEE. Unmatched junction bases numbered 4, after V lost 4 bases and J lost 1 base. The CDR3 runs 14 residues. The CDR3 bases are TGTGCCAGCAGCCCTGGGACTAGTTCCTACGAGCAGTACTTC. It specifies CASSPGTSSYEQYF.

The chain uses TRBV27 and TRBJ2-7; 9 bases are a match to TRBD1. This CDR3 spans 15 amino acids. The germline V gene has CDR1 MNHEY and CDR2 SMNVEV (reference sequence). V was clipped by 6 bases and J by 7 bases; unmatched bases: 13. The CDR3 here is CASRLTGTGSREQYF. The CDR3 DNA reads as TGTGCCAGCAGGCTTACCGGGACAGGGTCACGGGAGCAGTACTTC.

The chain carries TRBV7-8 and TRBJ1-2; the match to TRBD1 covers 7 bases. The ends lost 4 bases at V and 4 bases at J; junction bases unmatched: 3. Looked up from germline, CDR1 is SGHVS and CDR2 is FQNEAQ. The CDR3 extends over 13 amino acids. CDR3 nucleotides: TGTGCCAGCAGCTCGGACAGGAGCTATGGCTACACCTTC. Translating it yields CASSSDRSYGYTF. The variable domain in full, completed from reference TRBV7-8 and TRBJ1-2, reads GAGVSQSPRYKVAKRGQDVALRCDPISGHVSLFWYQQALGQGPEFLTYFQNEAQLDKSGLPSDRFFAERPEGSVSTLKIQRTQQEDSAVYLCASSSDRSYGYTFGSGTRLTVV.

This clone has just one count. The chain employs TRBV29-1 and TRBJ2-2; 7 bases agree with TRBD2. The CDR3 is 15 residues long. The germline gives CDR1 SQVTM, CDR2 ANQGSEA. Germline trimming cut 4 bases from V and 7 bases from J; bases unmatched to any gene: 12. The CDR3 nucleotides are TGCAGCGTTGTGCCTCAGGGCGGGAGTATCGGGGAGCTGTTTTTT. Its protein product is CSVVPQGGSIGELFF.

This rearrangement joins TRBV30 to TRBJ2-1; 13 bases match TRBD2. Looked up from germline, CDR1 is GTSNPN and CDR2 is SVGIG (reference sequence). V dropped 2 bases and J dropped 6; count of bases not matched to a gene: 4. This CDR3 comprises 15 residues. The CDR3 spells CAWSLGLAGANEQFF. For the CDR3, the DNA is TGTGCCTGGAGTTTAGGACTAGCGGGAGCCAATGAGCAGTTCTTC.